These 13 T cell receptor beta chains share one sample of origin, sequenced in a study of T cells in women clearing cervical HPV infection. The repertoire was sequenced with immunoSEQ multiplex PCR; TCRdb's copy has only in-frame clones and lacks some. This sample contains about 36,000 clones. Specimen: blood buffy coat. The receptors shown here come from a woman between 18 and 70 years old with a cervical HPV16 infection that either progressed to CIN3+ or cleared (not recorded which).

In regard to this clone: Read data end 3 residues before the CDR3 end; the end is taken from the germline J gene. The chain uses TRBV25-1 and TRBJ2-5; TRBD1 aligns across 8 bases. CDR3 size: 20 residues. The junction had 18 bases not matched to a gene; V was cut back by 2 bases and J by 1 base. Per the germline V gene, CDR1 is MGHDK and CDR2 is SYGVNS. This chain's CDR3 is CASSENAPVGQGDTQETQYF. Partial CDR3 DNA: TGTGCCAGCAGTGAAAATGCCCCTGTAGGACAGGGTGATACCCAAGAGACC.

About this clone: The read is 3 residues too short to cover the CDR3 end, so that end is filled in from the germline J gene. The chain combines TRBV16 with TRBJ1-1; weak D call: TRBD1 (6 bases). Trimming took 2 bases from V and 1 from J, leaving 8 bases between them. This CDR3 spans 14 amino acids. CDR1 and CDR2 from the germline V gene are KGHSY and FQNENV. Partial CDR3 DNA: TGTGCCAGCAGCCAACAGACAGGGAACACTGAA. Amino acid sequence: CASSQQTGNTE. The whole CDR3 protein is CASSQQTGNTEAFF.

A note on this clone: The CDR3 goes on 3 residues after the read ends, and that part is filled in from the germline J gene. This sequence joins TRBV19 and TRBJ2-3, with D tentatively TRBD1 (5 bases). Germline V CDR1 and CDR2: LNHDA, SQIVND (reference sequence). This CDR3 is 15 amino acids long. The chain's CDR3 is CASSMTPDSQETQYF. The part of the CDR3 DNA that was read is TGTGCCAGTAGTATGACCCCTGACAGTCAAGAGACG.

Worth noting for this clone: The missing CDR3 end, 3 residues past where the read stops, is filled in from the germline J gene. The genes are TRBV7-2 and TRBJ2-3; D call uncertain. The germline CDR1 and CDR2 sequences are SGHTA and FQGNSA. This CDR3 has 14 residues. V shed 1 base and J shed 2 bases, with 7 bases lying between them. The covered CDR3 bases are TGTGCCAGCAGCTTAGGTCCTATCACAGATACG. Amino acids: CASSLGPITDT. The complete CDR3 protein is CASSLGPITDTQYF.

Details on this clone: The read is 3 residues too short to cover the CDR3 end, so that end is filled in from the germline J gene. The gene calls are TRBV20-1 and TRBJ2-7; 9 nucleotides line up with TRBD1. From germline, CDR1 is DFQATT and CDR2 SNEGSKA (reference sequence). With V trimmed by 5 bases and J by 2 bases, 16 bases remained unmatched. The CDR3 has 17 residues. The CDR3 reads CSAPPRFGQGLTYEQYF. CDR3 bases read: TGCAGTGCTCCGCCTCGTTTCGGACAGGGGCTAACCTACGAG.

As for this clone: Read sequence stops 3 residues before the CDR3 end, and the germline J gene provides the missing end. V and J are TRBV12-3 or TRBV12-4 and TRBJ2-1; TRBD2 matches 8 bases. CDR3 length: 17 residues. The V and J ends lost 7 bases and 2 bases, in that order; junction bases with no gene match: 13. The sequenced part of the CDR3 DNA is TGTGCCAGCACGTTTAGTTCTTGGCGGGGGGCCTACAATGAG. Residues: CASTFSSWRGAYNE. The whole CDR3 protein reads CASTFSSWRGAYNEQFF.

In the case of this clone: The read terminates 3 residues ahead of where the CDR3 ends, so the germline J gene completes it. The chain uses TRBV20-1 and TRBJ2-1; 13 bases map to TRBD2. The CDR3 is made up of 16 amino acids. Germline values: CDR1 DFQATT, CDR2 SNEGSKA (reference sequence). V shed 2 bases and J 4 bases; nucleotides not matched to a gene: 5. The DNA read from the CDR3 is TGCAGTGCTAGAAGGACTAGCGGGGGACTATACAATGAG. This codes for CSARRTSGGLYNE. The whole CDR3 reads CSARRTSGGLYNEQFF.

Regarding this clone: The read terminates 3 residues before the CDR3 end, so the remaining end is supplied by the germline J gene. The rearrangement links TRBV5-1 to TRBJ2-1, with 7 bases matching TRBD1. After removal of 0 bases from V and 0 bases from J, the junction contained 6 bases not matched to a gene. Germline loops: CDR1 SGHRS, CDR2 YFSETQ. CDR3 length: 17 amino acids. CDR3 bases read: TGCGCCAGCAGCTTGGGGGATGGGACAGCCTCCTACAATGAG. It specifies CASSLGDGTASYNE. The full CDR3 protein reads CASSLGDGTASYNEQFF.

As regards this clone: The junction differs from germline at one of its ends, possibly a read error. Sequencing ends 3 residues short of the CDR3 end; the germline J gene provides the rest. Other DNA sequences in this specimen translate into the identical CDR3. The chain links TRBV6-1 to TRBJ1-3; the D gene is possibly TRBD1 (6 bases). The CDR3 runs to 15 residues. Germline CDR1 MNHNS, CDR2 SASEGT. The CDR3 protein is CASSEYRAAGNTIYF. Partial CDR3 DNA: TGTGCCAGCAGTGAGTACAGGGCTGCTGGAAACACA.

Comment on this clone: Sequencing ends 3 residues short of the CDR3 end; the germline J gene provides the rest. The J gene is TRBJ1-5, the V gene TRBV18; D call uncertain. This CDR3 is 13 amino acids long. The germline V gene has CDR1 KGHSH and CDR2 LQKENI. V gave up 4 bases and J gave up 0 bases, with 4 bases separating them. The CDR3 spells CASSRSSNQPQHF. CDR3 DNA (partial): TGTGCCAGCTCACGTAGTAGCAATCAGCCC.

With respect to this clone: With the read ending 3 residues before the CDR3 end, the germline J gene is used to fill in that end. The chain joins TRBV2 to TRBJ2-4; 12 bases are a match to TRBD2. V was pared by 6 bases and J by 0 bases, with 12 bases of the junction left unmatched. In germline, CDR1 is SNHLY, CDR2 FYNNEI. The CDR3 is made up of 19 amino acids. This CDR3 is CASSDELAGGEIAKNIQYF. The CDR3 DNA, read in part, is TGTGCCAGCAGCGACGAACTAGCGGGGGGAGAAATAGCCAAAAACATT.

The CDR3 here is CASSASRVMDTEAFF. CDR3 DNA, as far as it was read: TGTGCCAGCAGTGCCTCAAGGGTGATGGACACTGAA. The chain carries TRBV12-3 or TRBV12-4 and TRBJ1-1; no clear D gene. The read terminates 3 residues ahead of where the CDR3 ends, so the germline J gene completes it. CDR3 length: 15 amino acids. Trimming stripped 5 bases from V and 3 bases from J, with 16 bases between.

Details on this clone: From the germline J gene comes the end of the CDR3, since the read stops 3 residues before it. This chain connects TRBV19 to TRBJ1-2, with D possibly TRBD1 on 6 matching bases. Germline V CDR1 and CDR2: LNHDA, SQIVND (reference sequence). This CDR3 contains 15 residues. The V end was cut by 3 bases, the J end by 0 bases, with 11 bases between. CDR3 loop: CASSMGAEANYGYTF. CDR3 DNA, as far as it was read: TGTGCCAGTAGTATGGGGGCAGAAGCTAACTATGGC.